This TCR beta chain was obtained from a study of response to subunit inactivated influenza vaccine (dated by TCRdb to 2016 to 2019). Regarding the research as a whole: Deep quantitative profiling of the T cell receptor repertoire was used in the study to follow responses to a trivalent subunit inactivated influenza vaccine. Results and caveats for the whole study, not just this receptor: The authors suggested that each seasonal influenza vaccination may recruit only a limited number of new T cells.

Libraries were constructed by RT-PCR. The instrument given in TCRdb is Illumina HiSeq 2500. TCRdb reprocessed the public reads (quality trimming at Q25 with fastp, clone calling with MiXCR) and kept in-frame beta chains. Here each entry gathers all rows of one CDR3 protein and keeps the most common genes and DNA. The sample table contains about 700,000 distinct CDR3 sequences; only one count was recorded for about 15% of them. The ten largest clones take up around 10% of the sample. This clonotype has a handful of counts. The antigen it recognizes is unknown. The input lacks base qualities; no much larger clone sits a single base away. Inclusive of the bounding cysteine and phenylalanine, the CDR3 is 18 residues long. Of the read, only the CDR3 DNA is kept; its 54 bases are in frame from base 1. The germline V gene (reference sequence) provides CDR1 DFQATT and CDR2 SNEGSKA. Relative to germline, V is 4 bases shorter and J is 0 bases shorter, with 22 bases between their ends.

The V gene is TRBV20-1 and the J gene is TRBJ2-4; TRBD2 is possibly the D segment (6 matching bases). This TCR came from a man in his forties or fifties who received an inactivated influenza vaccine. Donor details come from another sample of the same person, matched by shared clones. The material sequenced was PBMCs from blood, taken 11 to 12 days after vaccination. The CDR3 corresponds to CSAIPPGGTFLAKNIQYF. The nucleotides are TGCAGTGCTATACCCCCTGGCGGGACCTTTTTAGCCAAAAACATTCAGTACTTC.